This entry lists 12 T cell receptor beta chains sequenced from one sample in a study of blood T cell repertoires in COVID-19. Libraries were prepared by immunoSEQ multiplex PCR; TCRdb keeps only in-frame clonotypes and omits some of them. The data hold fewer than 200,000 clones, with 84% observed a single time. The source material was peripheral blood. These receptors all stem from a man between 35 and 55 years old who had recovered from COVID-19.

This clone occurred once. The V gene is TRBV7-9, the J gene TRBJ2-7, with 13 bases fitting TRBD2. Looked up from germline, CDR1 is SEHNR and CDR2 is FQNEAQ (reference sequence). The CDR3 consists of 16 residues. J gave up 8 bases and V 5 bases, and 12 bases lay outside the gene matches. The CDR3 reads CASSPVTSGGSNKQYF. The CDR3 DNA is TGTGCCAGCAGCCCGGTGACTAGCGGGGGGAGTAACAAGCAGTACTTC. The variable domain in full, completed from reference TRBV7-9 and TRBJ2-7, reads DTGVSQNPRHKITKRGQNVTFRCDPISEHNRLYWYRQTLGQGPEFLTYFQNEAQLEKSRLLSDRFSAERPKGSFSTLEIQRTEQGDSAMYLCASSPVTSGGSNKQYFGPGTRLTVT.

The V gene is TRBV29-1, the J gene TRBJ1-2; the match to TRBD1 covers 10 bases. Germline V gene data show CDR1 as SQVTM and CDR2 as ANQGSEA. This CDR3 spans 14 amino acids. V was pared by 4 bases and J by 5 bases, with 7 bases of the junction left unmatched. The CDR3 nucleotides read TGCAGCGTTGTGGGACAGGGGAGGGAATATGGCTACACCTTC. Amino acid sequence: CSVVGQGREYGYTF.

V is TRBV4-3 and J is TRBJ2-2, with 9 bases identical to TRBD2. Unmatched junction bases numbered 7, after V lost 0 bases and J lost 5 bases. This CDR3 comprises 17 residues. In germline, CDR1 is LGHNA, CDR2 YSLEER. The CDR3 loop is CASSQERTSVLTGELFF. For the CDR3, the DNA is TGCGCCAGCAGCCAAGAAAGGACTAGCGTACTAACCGGGGAGCTGTTTTTT.

The genes are TRBV7-6 and TRBJ1-1; unclear D gene. This CDR3 is 16 amino acids long. Germline V gene data show CDR1 as SGHVS and CDR2 as FNYEAQ. V was cut by 5 bases and J by 1 base, with 17 bases left in between. The CDR3 DNA sequence: TGTGCCAGCAGCGTAATAGATCGGGGAGGGAACACTGAAGCTTTCTTT. Residues: CASSVIDRGGNTEAFF.

The V call is TRBV11-2, the J call TRBJ2-2; tentative D call: TRBD2 (6 bases). V lost 6 bases, J lost 5 bases, and 13 bases lay in between. The germline gives CDR1 SGHAT, CDR2 FQNNGV. The length of the CDR3 is 14 residues. For the CDR3, the DNA is TGTGCCAGCAGGCTCGCGGGAAGTACCGGGGAGCTGTTTTTT. Amino acids: CASRLAGSTGELFF. The whole variable domain, filled in from reference TRBV11-2 and TRBJ2-2, reads EAGVAQSPRYKIIEKRQSVAFWCNPISGHATLYWYQQILGQGPKLLIQFQNNGVVDDSQLPKDRFSAERLKGVDSTLKIQPAKLEDSAVYLCASRLAGSTGELFFGEGSRLTVL.

The chain links TRBV9 to TRBJ1-4; a possible D gene is TRBD1 (6 bases). CDR3 length: 14 residues. Looked up from germline, CDR1 is SGDLS and CDR2 is YYNGEE. V was cut by 3 bases and J by 6 bases, with 12 bases left in between. CDR3 region: CASSAQGGDEKLFF. DNA of the CDR3: TGTGCCAGCAGCGCCCAAGGGGGGGATGAAAAACTGTTTTTT.

The rearrangement links TRBV7-9 to TRBJ1-1; TRBD1 matches at 12 bases. Germline V gene lookup returns CDR1 SEHNR and CDR2 FQNEAQ (reference sequence). This CDR3 has 19 amino acids. The V and J ends lost 6 bases and 1 base, in that order; junction bases with no gene match: 15. The CDR3 DNA reads TGTGCCAGCAGTACACTCCGTTCCGGGACAGGGGGCAAGAACACTGAAGCTTTCTTT. Translating gives CASSTLRSGTGGKNTEAFF.

With respect to this clone: An end of the junction does not agree with germline; a read error may underlie this. V usage is TRBV5-6 and J usage is TRBJ2-7, with D perhaps matching TRBD2 (6 bases). Germline CDR1 reads SGHDT; CDR2 reads YYEEEE. CDR3 length equals 11 residues. For the CDR3, the DNA is TGTGCCAGCAGCTTGAGAAGGGGACTCTCCTTC. Protein sequence: CASSLRRGLSF.

This sequence joins TRBV6-5 and TRBJ2-2, with a possible D match to TRBD1 (5 bases). Germline loops: CDR1 MNHEY, CDR2 SVGAGI. Deletions cut 6 bases from V and 5 bases from J, with 10 bases between. The CDR3 extends over 13 amino acids. The CDR3 is CASRPQGTGELFF. The CDR3 DNA sequence: TGTGCCAGCAGACCTCAGGGAACCGGGGAGCTGTTTTTT.

V usage is TRBV6-5 and J usage is TRBJ1-1; TRBD1 agrees at 7 bases. V lost 6 bases to trimming and J lost 1 base; unmatched junction nucleotides: 8. Germline CDR1 and CDR2: MNHEY and SVGAGI. The CDR3 spans 15 residues. CDR3 DNA sequence: TGTGCCAGCAGCCGAACAGGGGCATGGAACACTGAAGCTTTCTTT. Translating gives CASSRTGAWNTEAFF.

The chain employs TRBV9 and TRBJ1-4; a weak D match, TRBD1 (6 bases). Trimming removed 4 bases at V and 9 bases at J, with 16 bases between. Germline assignment: CDR1 SGDLS and CDR2 YYNGEE. The CDR3 is 14 amino acids. CDR3 nucleotides: TGTGCCAGCAGCCCGACTCGGGGGGCGCAAAAACTGTTTTTT. Protein sequence: CASSPTRGAQKLFF.

The chain couples TRBV7-9 to TRBJ1-6, with TRBD1 matching 11 bases. Germline-derived CDR1 and CDR2 are SEHNR and FQNEAQ (reference sequence). The CDR3 spans 15 residues. V dropped 3 bases and J dropped 7; count of bases not matched to a gene: 2. The CDR3 reads CASSLGDRGNSPLHF. The CDR3 nucleotides are TGTGCCAGCAGCTTGGGGGACAGGGGGAATTCACCCCTCCACTTT.